The 11 T cell receptor beta chains below all came from one sample that was sequenced in a study of blood T cell repertoires in COVID-19. Generated by immunoSEQ multiplex PCR, the TCRdb table keeps only in-frame clones and is missing some. The data hold fewer than 300,000 clones, with about 89% observed a single time. The material sequenced was peripheral blood. These TCRs come from a woman under 40 with COVID-19, enrolled during active disease.

The chain has TRBV10-3 and TRBJ1-4, with D possibly being TRBD1 (5 bases). Germline V gene sequence: CDR1 ENHRY, CDR2 SYGVKD. V lost 4 bases and J lost 8, with 14 bases in between. This CDR3 is built from 14 residues. CDR3 DNA sequence: TGTGCCATCAGTGCGGCCAGGGTCGGCGAAAAACTGTTTTTT. Protein sequence: CAISAARVGEKLFF.

The genes are TRBV11-3 and TRBJ2-1; 8 positions match TRBD2. Germline V CDR1 and CDR2: SGHNT, YENEEA. The CDR3 loop spans 14 amino acids. V was pared by 5 bases and J by 4 bases, with 4 bases of the junction left unmatched. The CDR3 coding sequence is TGTGCCAGCAGCAAAGCGGGAGAGTACAATGAGCAGTTCTTC. Its protein product is CASSKAGEYNEQFF. The full variable domain, its missing parts supplied by reference TRBV11-3 and TRBJ2-1, is EAGVVQSPRYKIIEKKQPVAFWCNPISGHNTLYWYLQNLGQGPELLIRYENEEAVDDSQLPKDRFSAERLKGVDSTLKIQPAELGDSAVYLCASSKAGEYNEQFFGPGTRLTVL.

A remark on this clone: A much larger clone is a single base away; this may be a read error. This chain joins TRBV5-4 and TRBJ1-1; D is uncertain. The V gene lost 1 base and the J gene lost 1 base, with 5 bases spanning the gap. Germline V gene sequence: CDR1 SGHNT, CDR2 YYREEE (reference sequence). The CDR3 has 13 amino acids. CDR3 amino acids: CASSLQENTEAFF. In DNA form, the CDR3 reads TGTGCCAGCAGCTTGCAGGAGAACACTGAAGCTTTCTTT.

This chain links TRBV15 with TRBJ1-2, with 8 bases matching TRBD1. V lost 6 bases, J lost 5 bases, and 8 bases stayed unmatched. This CDR3 is built from 14 residues. Germline V gene sequence: CDR1 LNHNV, CDR2 YYDKDF (reference sequence). CDR3 residues: CATRPPTGGYGYTF. CDR3 coding DNA: TGTGCCACCAGGCCCCCCACAGGGGGGTATGGCTACACCTTC.

The genes are TRBV11-2 and TRBJ1-1; TRBD1 matches 9 bases. CDR1 and CDR2 (germline): SGHAT, FQNNGV. The V gene end was trimmed by 1 base and the J gene end by 3 bases; junction bases not matched to a gene: 6. The CDR3 runs to 16 residues. CDR3 in DNA: TGTGCCAGCAGCTTAGGGGAGGGACAGGGTTACACTGAAGCTTTCTTT. Translating gives CASSLGEGQGYTEAFF.

V is TRBV3-1 (or the pseudogene TRBV3-2) and J is TRBJ1-4; D may be TRBD1 (5 bases). Per germline, CDR1 LGHDT and CDR2 YNNKEL (reference sequence). With 1 base removed from V and 5 bases from J, the gap between germline ends came to 11 bases. CDR3 length equals 15 residues. CDR3 amino acids: CASSQVKGINEKLFF. As DNA, the CDR3 is TGTGCCAGCAGCCAAGTAAAGGGGATAAATGAAAAACTGTTTTTT.

This chain connects TRBV5-1 to TRBJ2-7; 9 bases are shared with TRBD2. Trimming removed 1 base from V and 3 bases from J; junction bases left unmatched: 5. The CDR3 spans 15 residues. Germline V lookup: CDR1 SGHRS, CDR2 YFSETQ. CDR3 region: CASSLLASGNYEQYF. The CDR3 nucleotides are TGCGCCAGCAGCTTGTTAGCTAGCGGGAACTACGAGCAGTACTTC.

The chain recombines TRBV7-9 with TRBJ2-3, with D uncertain. The CDR3 spans 12 residues. Germline-derived CDR1 and CDR2 are SEHNR and FQNEAQ (reference sequence). V lost 5 bases and J 3 bases, leaving 6 bases between the germline ends. CDR3 sequence reads: CASSQVTDTQYF. CDR3 DNA sequence: TGTGCCAGCAGCCAGGTAACAGATACGCAGTATTTT.

The chain recombines TRBV30 with TRBJ1-4; D unresolved. Looked up from germline, CDR1 is GTSNPN and CDR2 is SVGIG (reference sequence). Trimming left V 1 base short and J 0 bases short, with 12 bases between. The CDR3 runs to 16 residues. The CDR3 DNA sequence: TGTGCCTGGAGTGCGTTAAGATCGGCAACTAATGAAAAACTGTTTTTT. Translating gives CAWSALRSATNEKLFF.

The chain combines TRBV2 with TRBJ2-7, with TRBD2 matching over 8 bases. This CDR3 spans 16 amino acids. V gave up 6 bases and J gave up 5 bases; unmatched junction bases: 15. CDR1 and CDR2 (germline): SNHLY, FYNNEI. The CDR3 protein is CASSVPLSGNRDEQYF. The CDR3 DNA reads TGTGCCAGCAGCGTACCCCTTAGCGGGAACAGGGACGAGCAGTACTTC.

J is TRBJ2-7 and V is TRBV25-1; D is possibly TRBD2 (5 bases). Trimming stripped 2 bases from V and 3 bases from J, with 14 bases between. This CDR3 region has 15 residues. Germline CDR1 reads MGHDK; CDR2 reads SYGVNS. CDR3 in amino acids: CASSEGLHRGYEQYF. For the CDR3, the DNA is TGTGCCAGCAGTGAAGGACTCCATCGAGGCTACGAGCAGTACTTC.